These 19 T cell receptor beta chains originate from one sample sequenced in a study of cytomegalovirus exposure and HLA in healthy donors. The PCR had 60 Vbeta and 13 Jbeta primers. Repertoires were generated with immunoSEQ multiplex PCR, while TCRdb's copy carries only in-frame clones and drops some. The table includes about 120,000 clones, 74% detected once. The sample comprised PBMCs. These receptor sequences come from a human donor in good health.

DNA of the CDR3: TGTGCCAGCAGCTTAAGGTTGGGGGGGGCTATTGGCTACACCTTC. Its translation is CASSLRLGGAIGYTF. The genes are TRBV7-3 and TRBJ1-2; D is perhaps TRBD1 (6 bases). Germline lookup yields CDR1 SGHTA and CDR2 FQGTGA. There are 15 residues in the CDR3. With 1 base removed from V and 7 bases from J, the gap between germline ends came to 16 bases.

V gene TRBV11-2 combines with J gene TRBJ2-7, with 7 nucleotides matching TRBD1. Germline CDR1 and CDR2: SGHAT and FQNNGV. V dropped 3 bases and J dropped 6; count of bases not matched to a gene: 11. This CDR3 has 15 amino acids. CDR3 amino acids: CASSLGRQGSREQYF. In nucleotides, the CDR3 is TGTGCCAGCAGCTTGGGGCGACAGGGCAGTCGCGAGCAGTACTTC.

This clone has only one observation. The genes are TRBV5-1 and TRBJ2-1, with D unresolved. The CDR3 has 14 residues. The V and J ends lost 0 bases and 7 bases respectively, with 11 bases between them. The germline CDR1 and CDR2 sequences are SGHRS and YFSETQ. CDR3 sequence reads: CASSLAVSQNEQFF. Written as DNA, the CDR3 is TGCGCCAGCAGCTTGGCCGTGAGTCAAAATGAGCAGTTCTTC.

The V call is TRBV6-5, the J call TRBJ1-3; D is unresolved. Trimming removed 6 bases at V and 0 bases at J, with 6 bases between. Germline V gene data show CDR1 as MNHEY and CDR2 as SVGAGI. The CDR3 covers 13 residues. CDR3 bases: TGTGCCAGCAGCCTCGTCTCTGGAAACACCATATATTTT. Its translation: CASSLVSGNTIYF.

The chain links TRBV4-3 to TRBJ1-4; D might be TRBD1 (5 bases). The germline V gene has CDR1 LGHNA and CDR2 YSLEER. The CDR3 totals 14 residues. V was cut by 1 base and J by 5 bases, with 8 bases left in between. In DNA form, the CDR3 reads TGCGCCAGCAGCCAAGGACGGGGGAATGAAAAACTGTTTTTT. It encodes CASSQGRGNEKLFF.

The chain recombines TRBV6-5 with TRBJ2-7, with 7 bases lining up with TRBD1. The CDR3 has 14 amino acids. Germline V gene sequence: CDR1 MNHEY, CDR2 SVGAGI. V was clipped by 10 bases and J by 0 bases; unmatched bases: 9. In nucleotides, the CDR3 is TGTGCCACCAAGCCAGGGGGTAGCTCCTACGAGCAGTACTTC. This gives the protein CATKPGGSSYEQYF.

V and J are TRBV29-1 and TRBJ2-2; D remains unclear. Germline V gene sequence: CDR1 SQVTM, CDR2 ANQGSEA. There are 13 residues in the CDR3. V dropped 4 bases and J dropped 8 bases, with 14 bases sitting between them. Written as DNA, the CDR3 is TGCAGCGTTGGACGACCCGCAGGAGGGGAGCTGTTTTTT. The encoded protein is CSVGRPAGGELFF.

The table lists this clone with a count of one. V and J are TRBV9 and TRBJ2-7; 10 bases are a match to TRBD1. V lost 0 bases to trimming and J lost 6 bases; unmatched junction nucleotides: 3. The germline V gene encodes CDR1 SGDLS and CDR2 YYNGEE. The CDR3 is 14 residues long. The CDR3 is CASSVGTGGSEQYF. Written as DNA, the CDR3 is TGTGCCAGCAGCGTAGGGACAGGGGGAAGCGAGCAGTACTTC.

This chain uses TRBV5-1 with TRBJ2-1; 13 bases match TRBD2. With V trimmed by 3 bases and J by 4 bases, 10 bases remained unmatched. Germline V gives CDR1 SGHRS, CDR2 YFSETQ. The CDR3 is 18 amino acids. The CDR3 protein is CASSSGLAGASYYNEQFF. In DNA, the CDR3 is TGCGCCAGCAGCTCCGGACTAGCGGGGGCCTCTTATTACAATGAGCAGTTCTTC.

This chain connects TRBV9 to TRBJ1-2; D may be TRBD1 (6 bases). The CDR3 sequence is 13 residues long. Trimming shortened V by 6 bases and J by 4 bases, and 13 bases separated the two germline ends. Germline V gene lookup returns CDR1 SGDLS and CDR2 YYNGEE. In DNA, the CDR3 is TGTGCCAGCACCCGTATGGGGGCCTATGGCTACACCTTC. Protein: CASTRMGAYGYTF. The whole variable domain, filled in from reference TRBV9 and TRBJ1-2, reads DSGVTQTPKHLITATGQRVTLRCSPRSGDLSVYWYQQSLDQGLQFLIQYYNGEERAKGNILERFSAQQFPDLHSELNLSSLELGDSALYFCASTRMGAYGYTFGSGTRLTVV.

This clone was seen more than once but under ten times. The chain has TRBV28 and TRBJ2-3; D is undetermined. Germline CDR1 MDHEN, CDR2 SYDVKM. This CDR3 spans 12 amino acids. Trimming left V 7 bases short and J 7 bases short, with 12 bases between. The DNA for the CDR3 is TGTGCCAGCATAGATGGTCTTCATACGCAGTATTTT. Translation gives CASIDGLHTQYF.

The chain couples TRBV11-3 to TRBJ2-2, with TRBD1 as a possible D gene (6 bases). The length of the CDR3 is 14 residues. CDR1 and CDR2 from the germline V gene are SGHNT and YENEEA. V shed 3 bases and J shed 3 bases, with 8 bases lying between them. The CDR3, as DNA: TGTGCCAGCAGCTTCGGACAGTACACCGGGGAGCTGTTTTTT. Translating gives CASSFGQYTGELFF. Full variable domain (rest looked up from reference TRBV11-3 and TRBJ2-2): EAGVVQSPRYKIIEKKQPVAFWCNPISGHNTLYWYLQNLGQGPELLIRYENEEAVDDSQLPKDRFSAERLKGVDSTLKIQPAELGDSAVYLCASSFGQYTGELFFGEGSRLTVL.

The CDR3 nucleotides read TGTGCCAGCAGCGGAACAGGACGGGAGACCCAGTACTTC. It yields the protein CASSGTGRETQYF. The chain joins TRBV5-4 to TRBJ2-5, with a tentative D call TRBD1 (5 bases). The CDR3 sequence is 13 residues long. V lost 4 bases to trimming and J lost 5 bases, with 12 bases between them. CDR1 and CDR2 from the germline V gene are SGHNT and YYREEE (reference sequence).

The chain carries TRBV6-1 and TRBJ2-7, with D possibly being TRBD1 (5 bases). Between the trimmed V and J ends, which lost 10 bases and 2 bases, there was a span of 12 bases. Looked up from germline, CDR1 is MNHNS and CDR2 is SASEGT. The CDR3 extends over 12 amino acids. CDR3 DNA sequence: TGTGCCATCTTCCAGGGTACCTACGAGCAGTACTTC. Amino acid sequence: CAIFQGTYEQYF.

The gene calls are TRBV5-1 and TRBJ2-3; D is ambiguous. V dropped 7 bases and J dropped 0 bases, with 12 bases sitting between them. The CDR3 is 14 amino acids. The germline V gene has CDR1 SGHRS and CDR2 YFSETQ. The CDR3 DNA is TGCGCCAGCTGGAGCTCCCTTAGCACAGATACGCAGTATTTT. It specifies CASWSSLSTDTQYF.

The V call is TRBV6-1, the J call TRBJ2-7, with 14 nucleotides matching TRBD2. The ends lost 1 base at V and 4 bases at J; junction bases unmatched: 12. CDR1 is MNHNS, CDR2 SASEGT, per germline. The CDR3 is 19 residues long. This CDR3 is CASSEVTKGLAGVPYEQYF. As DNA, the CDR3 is TGTGCCAGCAGTGAAGTGACCAAGGGACTAGCGGGAGTCCCGTACGAGCAGTACTTC.

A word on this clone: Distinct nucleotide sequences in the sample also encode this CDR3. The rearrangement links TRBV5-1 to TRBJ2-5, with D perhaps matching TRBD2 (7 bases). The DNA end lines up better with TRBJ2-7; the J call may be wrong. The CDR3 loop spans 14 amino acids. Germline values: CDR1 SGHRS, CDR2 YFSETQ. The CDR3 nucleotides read TGCGCCAGCAACAGGGAGGGGAGCTCCTACGAGCAGTACTTC. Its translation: CASNREGSSYEQYF.

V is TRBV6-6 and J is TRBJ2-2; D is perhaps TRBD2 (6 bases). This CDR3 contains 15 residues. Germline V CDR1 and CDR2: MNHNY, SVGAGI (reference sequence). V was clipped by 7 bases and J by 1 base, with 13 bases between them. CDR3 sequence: CASTPGLGNTGELFF. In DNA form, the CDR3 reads TGTGCCAGCACCCCGGGACTTGGGAACACCGGGGAGCTGTTTTTT.

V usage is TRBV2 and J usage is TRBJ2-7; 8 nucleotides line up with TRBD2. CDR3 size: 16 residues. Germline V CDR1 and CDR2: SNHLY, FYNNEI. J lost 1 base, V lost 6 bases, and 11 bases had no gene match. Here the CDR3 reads CASSAISSGGSYEQYF. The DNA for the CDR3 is TGTGCCAGCAGCGCGATCTCCAGCGGGGGATCCTACGAGCAGTACTTC.